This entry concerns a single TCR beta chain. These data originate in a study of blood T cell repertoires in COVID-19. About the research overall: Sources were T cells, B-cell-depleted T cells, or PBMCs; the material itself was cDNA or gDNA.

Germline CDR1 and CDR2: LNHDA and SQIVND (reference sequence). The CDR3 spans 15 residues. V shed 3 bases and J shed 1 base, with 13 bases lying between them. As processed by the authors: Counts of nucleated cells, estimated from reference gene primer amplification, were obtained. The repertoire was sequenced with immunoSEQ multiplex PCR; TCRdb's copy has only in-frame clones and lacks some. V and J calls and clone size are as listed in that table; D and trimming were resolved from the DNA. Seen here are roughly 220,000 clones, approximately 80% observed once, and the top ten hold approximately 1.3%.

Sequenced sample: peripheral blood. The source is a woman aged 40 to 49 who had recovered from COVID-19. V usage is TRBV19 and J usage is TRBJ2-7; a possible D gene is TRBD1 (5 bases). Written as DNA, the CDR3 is TGTGCCAGTAGTATTTCCAGGGTTGGATCCTACGAGCAGTACTTC. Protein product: CASSISRVGSYEQYF.